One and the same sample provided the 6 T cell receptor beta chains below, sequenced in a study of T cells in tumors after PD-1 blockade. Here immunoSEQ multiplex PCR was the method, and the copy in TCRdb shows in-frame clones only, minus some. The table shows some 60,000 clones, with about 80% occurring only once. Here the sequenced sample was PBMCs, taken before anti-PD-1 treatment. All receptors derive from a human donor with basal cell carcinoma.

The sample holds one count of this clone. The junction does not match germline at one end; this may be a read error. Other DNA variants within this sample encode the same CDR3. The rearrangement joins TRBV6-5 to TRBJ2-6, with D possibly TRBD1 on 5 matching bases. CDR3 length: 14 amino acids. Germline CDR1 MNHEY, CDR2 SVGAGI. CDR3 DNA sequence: TGTGCTAGCAAGAGACAGTCTGGGGCCAACGTCCTGACTTTC. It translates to CASKRQSGANVLTF.

In nucleotides, the CDR3 is TGTGCCAGCAGCCGGGCCGGGACAGGGGTCACCGGGGAGCTGTTTTTT. Its protein product is CASSRAGTGVTGELFF. The chain recombines TRBV5-5 with TRBJ2-2; TRBD1 agrees at 10 bases. CDR1 SGHKS and CDR2 YYEKEE come from the germline V gene (reference sequence). The CDR3 has 16 amino acids. The J segment lost 4 bases and the V segment lost 4 bases, leaving 7 bases of the junction unmatched. The whole variable domain, remainder taken from reference TRBV5-5 and TRBJ2-2, is DAGVTQSPTHLIKTRGQQVTLRCSPISGHKSVSWYQQVLGQGPQFIFQYYEKEERGRGNFPDRFSARQFPNYSSELNVNALLLGDSALYLCASSRAGTGVTGELFFGEGSRLTVL.

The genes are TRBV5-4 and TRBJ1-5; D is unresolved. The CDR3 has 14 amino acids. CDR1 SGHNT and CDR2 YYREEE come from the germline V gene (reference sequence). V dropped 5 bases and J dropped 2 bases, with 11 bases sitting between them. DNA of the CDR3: TGTGCCAGCAGTCCCGGGCCCGGCAATCAGCCCCAGCATTTT. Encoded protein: CASSPGPGNQPQHF.

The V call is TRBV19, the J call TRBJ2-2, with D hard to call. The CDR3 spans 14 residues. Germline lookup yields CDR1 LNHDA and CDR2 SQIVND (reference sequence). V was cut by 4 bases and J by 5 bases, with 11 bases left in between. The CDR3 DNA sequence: TGTGCCAGTAGTAAACCTCCCTATACCGGGGAGCTGTTTTTT. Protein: CASSKPPYTGELFF. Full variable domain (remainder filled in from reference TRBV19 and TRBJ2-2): DGGITQSPKYLFRKEGQNVTLSCEQNLNHDAMYWYRQDPGQGLRLIYYSQIVNDFQKGDIAEGYSVSREKKESFPLTVTSAQKNPTAFYLCASSKPPYTGELFFGEGSRLTVL.

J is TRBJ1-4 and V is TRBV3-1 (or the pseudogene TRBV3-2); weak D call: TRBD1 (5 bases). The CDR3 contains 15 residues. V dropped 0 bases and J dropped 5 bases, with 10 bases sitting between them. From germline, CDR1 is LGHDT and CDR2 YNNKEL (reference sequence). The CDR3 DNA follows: TGTGCCAGCAGCCAAGATGGCAGGGAGAATGAAAAACTGTTTTTT. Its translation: CASSQDGRENEKLFF.

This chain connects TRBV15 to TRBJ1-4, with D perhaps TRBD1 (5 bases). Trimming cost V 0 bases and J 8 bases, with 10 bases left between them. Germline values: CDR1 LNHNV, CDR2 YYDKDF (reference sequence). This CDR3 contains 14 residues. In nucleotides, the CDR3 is TGTGCCACCAGCAGAGATCAGGGCCGAGAAAAACTGTTTTTT. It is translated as CATSRDQGREKLFF. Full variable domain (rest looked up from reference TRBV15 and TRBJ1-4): DAMVIQNPRYQVTQFGKPVTLSCSQTLNHNVMYWYQQKSSQAPKLLFHYYDKDFNNEADTPDNFQSRRPNTSFCFLDIRSPGLGDTAMYLCATSRDQGREKLFFGSGTQLSVL.